This T cell receptor beta chain was observed in a study of T cell responses to AZD1222 COVID-19 vaccine. Study findings and constraints: Seropositive status at baseline applied to only 6 or 7 AZD1222 recipients. With dominance at 160-218 and 743-854, vaccine-associated CD4 TCRs spanned spike. In a largely white British group with more females than males, clonal diversity was possibly underestimated.

The protocol was immunoSEQ multiplex PCR, while the TCRdb copy is restricted to in-frame clones and leaves out a portion. The sample includes over 150,000 clones, roughly 94% of them seen just once. This CDR3 is built from 16 residues. Germline CDR1 is GTSNPN and CDR2 is SVGIG (reference sequence). The V end was cut by 3 bases, the J end by 2 bases, with 19 bases between. A word on this clone: The target antigen is unknown.

The sample in question was peripheral blood, obtained on day 0 of MenACWY control vaccination. The clonotype was recovered from an adult in good health. The chain uses TRBV30 and TRBJ2-5; possibly TRBD1 or TRBD2 for D (6 bases each). Here the CDR3 reads CAWSDHSGAAQETQYF. The CDR3 region has the DNA TGTGCCTGGAGCGACCACTCGGGGGCGGCGCAAGAGACCCAGTACTTC.